Each of the 18 T cell receptor beta chains below was sequenced from the same sample in a study of OX40 agonist ivuxolimab in advanced cancers. TCRdb's copy holds only in-frame clones and misses some; the assay was immunoSEQ multiplex PCR. The sample yields some 43,000 clones, approximately 86% seen once. The sequencing used CD4+ or CD8+ T cells sorted from blood, collected in a trial of the OX40 agonist ivuxolimab. The receptor set was obtained from an adult with an advanced solid tumor such as melanoma, head and neck, liver or kidney cancer.

The rearrangement joins TRBV11-2 to TRBJ2-1; 7 nucleotides agree with TRBD1. The germline CDR1 and CDR2 sequences are SGHAT and FQNNGV. The junction had 9 bases not matched to a gene; V was cut back by 6 bases and J by 4 bases. The CDR3 contains 15 residues. Here the CDR3 reads CASSPTGSQYNEQFF. The CDR3 DNA follows: TGTGCCAGCAGTCCGACAGGGAGTCAATACAATGAGCAGTTCTTC.

J is TRBJ2-5 and V is TRBV7-9, with a possible D match to TRBD1 (6 bases). The V and J ends lost 5 bases and 5 bases respectively, with 15 bases between them. The CDR3 length is 14 residues. The germline gives CDR1 SEHNR, CDR2 FQNEAQ (reference sequence). The CDR3 region has the DNA TGTGCCAGCAGCCCTCAGGGGCTGCGGGAGACCCAGTACTTC. Amino acid sequence: CASSPQGLRETQYF.

The chain employs TRBV29-1 and TRBJ1-2; D is ambiguous. V lost 0 bases and J lost 7, with 12 bases in between. The CDR3 totals 13 residues. Germline V gene sequence: CDR1 SQVTM, CDR2 ANQGSEA. DNA for the CDR3: TGCAGCGTTGAAGATCAAGGGTTGGGTGGCTACACCTTC. Protein: CSVEDQGLGGYTF. Filled out from reference TRBV29-1 and TRBJ1-2, the complete variable domain reads SAVISQKPSRDICQRGTSLTIQCQVDSQVTMMFWYRQQPGQSLTLIATANQGSEATYESGFVIDKFPISRPNLTFSTLTVSNMSPEDSSIYLCSVEDQGLGGYTFGSGTRLTVV.

V gene TRBV29-1 combines with J gene TRBJ1-1; D perhaps matches TRBD1 (6 bases). Germline CDR1 and CDR2: SQVTM and ANQGSEA. Trimming removed 4 bases from V and 11 bases from J, with 17 bases in between. The CDR3 extends over 12 amino acids. The CDR3 DNA reads as TGCAGCGTTGTTCGGGGGACATCTTCCGCTTTCTTT. Its translation: CSVVRGTSSAFF.

The V call is TRBV6-5, the J call TRBJ2-1, with 7 bases that match TRBD2. V trimming: 4 bases; J trimming: 4 bases; junction bases outside the gene matches: 10. The CDR3 loop spans 16 amino acids. In germline, CDR1 is MNHEY, CDR2 SVGAGI. CDR3 DNA: TGTGCCAGCAGTTCTTGGGGCGGGAGCGGGTACAATGAGCAGTTCTTC. It specifies CASSSWGGSGYNEQFF.

The chain employs TRBV2 and TRBJ2-1; tentative D call: TRBD1 (6 bases). The CDR3 spans 14 residues. Looked up from germline, CDR1 is SNHLY and CDR2 is FYNNEI. V gave up 3 bases and J gave up 7 bases, with 13 bases separating them. CDR3 region: CASSEGTRANEQFF. CDR3 in DNA: TGTGCCAGCAGTGAGGGGACAAGGGCAAATGAGCAGTTCTTC.

The chain uses TRBV11-2 and TRBJ2-5, with D possibly called TRBD1 or TRBD2 (6 bases each). CDR1 is SGHAT, CDR2 FQNNGV, per germline. The CDR3 is made up of 14 amino acids. The V and J ends lost 6 bases and 0 bases respectively, with 11 bases between them. The CDR3 sequence: CASSFGGHQETQYF. DNA for the CDR3: TGTGCCAGCAGTTTCGGGGGCCACCAAGAGACCCAGTACTTC.

This clone was detected a few times. J is TRBJ2-7 and V is TRBV6-5; no clear D gene. V was cut by 2 bases and J by 4 bases, with 15 bases left in between. The V gene's germline CDR1 is MNHEY and CDR2 SVGAGI. The CDR3 is 15 amino acids. The CDR3 region has the DNA TGTGCCAGCAGTTACAGCAGCTCCAGGCAGTACGAGCAGTACTTC. Amino acid sequence: CASSYSSSRQYEQYF.

The rearrangement uses TRBV19 and TRBJ2-6; no firm D call. The CDR3 is made up of 15 amino acids. Germline CDR1 reads LNHDA; CDR2 reads SQIVND (reference sequence). Trimming shortened V by 2 bases and J by 0 bases, and 5 bases separated the two germline ends. Written as DNA, the CDR3 is TGTGCCAGTAGTATATCGGGCTCTGGGGCCAACGTCCTGACTTTC. Its protein is CASSISGSGANVLTF.

The chain recombines TRBV5-1 with TRBJ1-4; D is unclear. The germline V gene has CDR1 SGHRS and CDR2 YFSETQ. With 9 bases removed from V and 0 bases from J, the gap between germline ends came to 9 bases. The CDR3 has 13 residues. The CDR3 nucleotides read TGCGCCAATCCGATTGCAACTAATGAAAAACTGTTTTTT. Translating it yields CANPIATNEKLFF. Looking up the rest from reference TRBV5-1 and TRBJ1-4 gives the full variable domain: KAGVTQTPRYLIKTRGQQVTLSCSPISGHRSVSWYQQTPGQGLQFLFEYFSETQRNKGNFPGRFSGRQFSNSRSEMNVSTLELGDSALYLCANPIATNEKLFFGSGTQLSVL.

This chain joins TRBV19 and TRBJ2-7; D unclear. The CDR3 spans 9 residues. Trimming left V 6 bases short and J 9 bases short, with 6 bases between. Looked up from germline, CDR1 is LNHDA and CDR2 is SQIVND (reference sequence). The CDR3: CASRDVQYF. CDR3 DNA sequence: TGTGCCAGTAGGGACGTGCAGTACTTC.

J is TRBJ1-1 and V is TRBV11-2; 8 bases agree with TRBD1. The V and J ends lost 6 bases and 3 bases, in that order; junction bases with no gene match: 12. This CDR3 region has 16 residues. Germline CDR1 reads SGHAT; CDR2 reads FQNNGV. Here the CDR3 DNA reads TGTGCCAGCAGTCGAGACAGGGGCTACGGGTACACTGAAGCTTTCTTT. Translated, it gives CASSRDRGYGYTEAFF.

For this clone: One junction end does not reproduce the germline sequence, and a read error may be involved. The CDR3 DNA sequence: TGCAGCGTTGGGCAGGGGTCGAACGCTGAAGCTTTCTTT. Translation: CSVGQGSNAEAFF. The chain links TRBV29-1 to TRBJ1-1; perhaps TRBD1 as D (6 bases). CDR1 and CDR2 from the germline V gene are SQVTM and ANQGSEA. This CDR3 is 13 amino acids long.

As DNA, the CDR3 is TGCGCCAGCAGTGAGGCCTCGACGGAGAGCACAGATACGCAGTATTTT. This encodes CASSEASTESTDTQYF. The rearrangement links TRBV10-1 to TRBJ2-3; D call uncertain. CDR3 size: 16 residues. The V end lost 2 bases, the J end lost 0 bases, and 12 bases lay between the germline ends. CDR1 WNHNN and CDR2 SYGVQD come from the germline V gene (reference sequence).

This clone was seen a few times. This sequence joins TRBV7-2 and TRBJ2-7; a possible D gene is TRBD1 (5 bases). V was pared by 5 bases and J by 5 bases, with 10 bases between. CDR3 length: 12 amino acids. The germline gives CDR1 SGHTA, CDR2 FQGNSA. The DNA for the CDR3 is TGTGCCAGCAGCAACCAGGGAAACGAGCAGTACTTC. Its translation is CASSNQGNEQYF.

The count of this clone is one. V is TRBV2 and J is TRBJ1-5, with 8 bases lining up with TRBD1. Germline CDR1 is SNHLY and CDR2 is FYNNEI. The trim removed 8 bases at V and 7 bases at J, leaving 7 bases unmatched. CDR3 size: 13 residues. CDR3 amino acids: CASRGQGPQPQHF. As DNA, the CDR3 is TGTGCCAGCCGTGGACAGGGCCCCCAGCCCCAGCATTTT.

The V call is TRBV2, the J call TRBJ2-7; a weak D match, TRBD2 (6 bases). Germline CDR1 SNHLY, CDR2 FYNNEI. V gave up 7 bases and J gave up 6 bases, with 16 bases separating them. This CDR3 contains 13 residues. CDR3 bases: TGTGCCAGCACGGGCTCGGAGGGGCGCGAGCAGTACTTC. This translates into CASTGSEGREQYF.

The chain links TRBV2 to TRBJ1-3; 7 nucleotides match TRBD1. CDR3 length: 14 amino acids. CDR1 and CDR2 (germline): SNHLY, FYNNEI. In DNA, the CDR3 is TGTGCTACGGGACAGCGCCACTCTGGAAACACCATATATTTT. Its translation is CATGQRHSGNTIYF.